Included here is one T cell receptor (beta chain) sequence, with context. These data are taken from a study of cytomegalovirus exposure and HLA in healthy donors. Use of 60 Vbeta and 13 Jbeta primers characterized the PCR. Method: immunoSEQ multiplex PCR; TCRdb's copy keeps in-frame clones and lacks some. The sample includes roughly 160,000 clones, 70% to 90% of them seen just once. This TCR was recovered from a man younger than 35 in good health and CMV-seropositive. Sequenced sample: PBMCs.

The CDR3 DNA reads TGTGCCAGCTCCCCCCGGCAGTGGGCGTCGGTAGCTGAAGCTTTCTTT. It specifies CASSPRQWASVAEAFF. The chain carries TRBV18 and TRBJ1-1; D not resolved. CDR3 size: 16 residues. Germline CDR1 and CDR2: KGHSH and LQKENI. Trimming removed 6 bases at V and 6 bases at J, with 23 bases between.